The rows below give T cell receptor beta chains drawn from one sample of a study of CD8 T cells in Susac syndrome. TCRdb fed the immunoSEQ multiplex PCR reads into MiXCR, producing one record per CDR3 protein. This sample carries 330,000 or so distinct CDR3 sequences, almost 85% of them seen once, and the ten largest clones take roughly 0.22%. The sequenced sample consisted of CD8+ T cells from PBMCs. These receptors all come from a human donor with multiple sclerosis. The CDR3 runs from the conserved cysteine through the conserved F or W. D genes are given only for firm matches. The listing skips clone size in some rows; elsewhere it reads once, few, many or a size class.

CDR3nt	CDR3aa	v_gene	abundance	d_gene	j_gene
TGTGCCAGCAGTTCCCGGAAAGCGGCACCTTACGAGCAGTACTTC	CASSSRKAAPYEQYF	TRBV28	NA	NA	TRBJ2-7
TGTGCCAGTAGTATTACAGGAGAATCCAATCAGCCCCAGCATTTT	CASSITGESNQPQHF	TRBV19	NA	NA	TRBJ1-5
TGCGCCAGCAGCCAAGGCCAAACTAGCGGCCGAGGGGCCCAGTACTTC	CASSQGQTSGRGAQYF	TRBV4-3	NA	TRBD2	TRBJ2-5
TGCGCCAGCAGCCAAGGATCACTAGCAGGGGCTCTGGAAAAACTGTTTTTT	CASSQGSLAGALEKLFF	TRBV4-3	NA	NA	TRBJ1-4
TGCGCCAGCAGATGGGTTTCAGGGGGCACTGAAGCTTTCTTT	CASRWVSGGTEAFF	TRBV5-1	NA	TRBD1	TRBJ1-1
TGTGCCAGCAGCCAAGTGTTAGCGGGAGTTCACAATGAGCAGTTCTTC	CASSQVLAGVHNEQFF	TRBV14	NA	TRBD2	TRBJ2-1
TGCGCCAGCAGCCAACCCAGGGGGCCCCAGCATTTT	CASSQPRGPQHF	TRBV4-1	NA	NA	TRBJ1-5
TGTGCCAGCAGGCCTAGCTTTGGGCTCGTACAAGAGACCCAGTACTTC	CASRPSFGLVQETQYF	TRBV28	NA	NA	TRBJ2-5
TGTGCCTGGAGTCGGAGTGTCGGCTCCTACAATGAGCAGTTCTTC	CAWSRSVGSYNEQFF	TRBV30	NA	NA	TRBJ2-1
TGCAGTGCTCGACGGACAGGGGATCAGCCCCAGCATTTT	CSARRTGDQPQHF	TRBV20-1	NA	TRBD1	TRBJ1-5
TGTGCCAGCAGCTACCTGGCAGGGACGGGACAGCCCCAGCATTTT	CASSYLAGTGQPQHF	TRBV12-3/TRBV12-4	NA	NA	TRBJ1-5
TGTGCCAGCAGCTCAACAATTTCCGGGATGGGCAATGAGCAGTTCTTC	CASSSTISGMGNEQFF	TRBV11-2	NA	NA	TRBJ2-1
TGTGCCAGCAGTTTTTCCCCTAGCGGGATATTTAACACCGGGGAGCTGTTTTTT	CASSFSPSGIFNTGELFF	TRBV12-3/TRBV12-4	NA	TRBD2	TRBJ2-2
TGTGCCAGCAGCTTAACCTTGCCGGGCCAGCCCTACGAGCAGTACTTC	CASSLTLPGQPYEQYF	TRBV7-9	NA	NA	TRBJ2-7
TGTGCCAGCACCGGGGCGAACACCGGGGAGCTGTTTTTT	CASTGANTGELFF	TRBV11-3	NA	NA	TRBJ2-2
TGTGCCAGCAGCGTAGTCAGGGTCTACGAGCAGTACTTC	CASSVVRVYEQYF	TRBV9	NA	NA	TRBJ2-7
TGTGCCAGCTCTACCGGGGGGCTTGCCGATCAGCCCCAGCATTTT	CASSTGGLADQPQHF	TRBV25-1	NA	NA	TRBJ1-5
TGTGCCAGCAGATCTGGGCACAATGAGCAGTTCTTC	CASRSGHNEQFF	TRBV6-2/TRBV6-3	NA	NA	TRBJ2-1
TGCAGCGCCTCCGGACTAGCGGGAGGGACGTTTAGCACAGATACGCAGTATTTT	CSASGLAGGTFSTDTQYF	TRBV29-1	NA	TRBD2	TRBJ2-3
TGTGCCAGCAGTGGACGCGGACAGGGGAGGAGCGGCTACACCTTC	CASSGRGQGRSGYTF	TRBV25-1	NA	TRBD1	TRBJ1-2
TGTGCCAGTAGCCCGGACAGAGAAGAGACCCAGTACTTC	CASSPDREETQYF	TRBV19	few	NA	TRBJ2-5
TGTGCCAGCAGTTGGACCGGAGGGACTGAAGCTTTCTTT	CASSWTGGTEAFF	TRBV12-3/TRBV12-4	NA	NA	TRBJ1-1
TGTGCCAGCAGTCCCAGTAGCGGGTACCAAGAGACCCAGTACTTC	CASSPSSGYQETQYF	TRBV28	NA	TRBD2	TRBJ2-5
TGCGCCAGCAGATTCATAATGGCGGCAGAGACCCAGTACTTC	CASRFIMAAETQYF	TRBV10-2	NA	NA	TRBJ2-5
TGTGCCAGCAGTTTGGGGGGGGCTGAGCAGTTCTTC	CASSLGGAEQFF	TRBV27	NA	NA	TRBJ2-1
TGTGCCAGCAGCCCCAGCCAGGGGCGGGGAGAGACCCAGTACTTC	CASSPSQGRGETQYF	TRBV9	NA	NA	TRBJ2-5
TGTGCCAGCAGCTTCACAAATTTCGGCACTGAAGCTTTCTTT	CASSFTNFGTEAFF	TRBV5-6	NA	NA	TRBJ1-1
TGTGCCAGTAGTACCTGGGCAGGGGAGCAGTTCTTC	CASSTWAGEQFF	TRBV19	NA	NA	TRBJ2-1
TGTGCCAGTAGCCCAACTAGCGGGAGAATGTACGAGCAGTACTTC	CASSPTSGRMYEQYF	TRBV19	once	TRBD2	TRBJ2-7
TGCAGTGTCCCTAAGGGAGGCAGGGGCAATCAGCCCCAGCATTTT	CSVPKGGRGNQPQHF	TRBV20-1	NA	NA	TRBJ1-5
TGCAGTGCTAGGGGCCTAGCAGAAGGGGACGAGCAGTACTTC	CSARGLAEGDEQYF	TRBV20-1	NA	NA	TRBJ2-7
TGCGCCAGCAGCCTGATTCTGGGGGGGCATGAGCAGTTCTTC	CASSLILGGHEQFF	TRBV4-3	NA	NA	TRBJ2-1
TGTGCCAGCAGTTACTCGGCTCTGGGGAATAGCTCCTACAATGAGCAGTTCTTC	CASSYSALGNSSYNEQFF	TRBV6-2/TRBV6-3	NA	NA	TRBJ2-1
TGCGCCAGCAGCCAAGTTGGGACAGCCTCTAACTATGGCTACACCTTC	CASSQVGTASNYGYTF	TRBV4-1	NA	TRBD1	TRBJ1-2
TGTGCCAGCAGTAGCCTGACTAGCGGGAAGGCCGAGCAGTTCTTC	CASSSLTSGKAEQFF	TRBV27	NA	TRBD2	TRBJ2-1
TGTGCCACCAGTGAGTACTCTAGTGCCAATGAGCAGTTCTTC	CATSEYSSANEQFF	TRBV24-1	once	NA	TRBJ2-1
TGTGCCAGCAGCTCCTTAGGGCGAAGCTCCTACAATGAGCAGTTCTTC	CASSSLGRSSYNEQFF	TRBV11-2	NA	NA	TRBJ2-1
TGTGCCAGCGGGCCCGGGACTCTAAATTACAATGAGCAGTTCTTC	CASGPGTLNYNEQFF	TRBV28	NA	NA	TRBJ2-1
TGTGCCAGCACCGCGCTAGCGGGTCGGAACACCGGGGAGCTGTTTTTT	CASTALAGRNTGELFF	TRBV12-3/TRBV12-4	NA	TRBD2	TRBJ2-2
TGCAGTGCTAGAGATCTCTGGCCTAGCGGGAGTGTCTACGAGCAGTACTTC	CSARDLWPSGSVYEQYF	TRBV20-1	NA	TRBD2	TRBJ2-7
TGTGCCAGCAGCCTACTTAGTCCCGACAATGAGCAGTTCTTC	CASSLLSPDNEQFF	TRBV11-2	NA	NA	TRBJ2-1
TGCGCCAGCAGAGTTCGGTCGGGTGGGAGCACCGGGGAGCTGTTTTTT	CASRVRSGGSTGELFF	TRBV5-1	NA	NA	TRBJ2-2